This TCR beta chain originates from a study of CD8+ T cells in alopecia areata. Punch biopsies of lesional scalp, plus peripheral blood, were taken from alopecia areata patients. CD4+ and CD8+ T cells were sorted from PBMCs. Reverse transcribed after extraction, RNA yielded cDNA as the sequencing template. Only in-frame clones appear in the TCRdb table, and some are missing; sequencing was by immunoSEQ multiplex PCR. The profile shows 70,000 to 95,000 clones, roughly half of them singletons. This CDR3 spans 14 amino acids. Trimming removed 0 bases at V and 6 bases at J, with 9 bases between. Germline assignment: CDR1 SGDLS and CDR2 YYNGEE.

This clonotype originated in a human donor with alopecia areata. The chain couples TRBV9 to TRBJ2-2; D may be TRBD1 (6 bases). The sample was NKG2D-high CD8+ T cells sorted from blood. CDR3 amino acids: CASSVGGTPGELFF. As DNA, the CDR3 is TGTGCCAGCAGCGTAGGGGGGACACCCGGGGAGCTGTTTTTT.